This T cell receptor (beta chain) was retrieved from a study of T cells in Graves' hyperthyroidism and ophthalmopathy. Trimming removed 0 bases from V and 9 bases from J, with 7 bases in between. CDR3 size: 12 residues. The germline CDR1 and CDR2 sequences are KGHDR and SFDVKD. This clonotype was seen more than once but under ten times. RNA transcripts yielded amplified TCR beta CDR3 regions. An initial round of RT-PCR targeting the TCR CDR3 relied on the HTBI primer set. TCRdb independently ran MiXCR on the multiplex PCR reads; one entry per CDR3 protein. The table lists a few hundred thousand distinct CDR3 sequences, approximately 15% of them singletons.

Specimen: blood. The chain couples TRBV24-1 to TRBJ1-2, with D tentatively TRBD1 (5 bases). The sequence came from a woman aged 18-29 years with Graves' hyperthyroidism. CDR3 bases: TGTGCCACCAGTGATTTGCAGGGTCGCTACACCTTC. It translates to CATSDLQGRYTF.